The next 14 T cell receptor beta chains were all read from a single sample in a study of CD8 T cells in Susac syndrome. RNA was extracted with the RNeasy kit, and a quantity of roughly 0.5 to 1 ug was reverse transcribed using random hexamers. MiXCR, applied by TCRdb to the immunoSEQ multiplex PCR reads, yields one record per CDR3 protein. The sample includes approximately 140,000 distinct CDR3 sequences, around 96% seen only once; the top ten take 0.11%. Sequencing was done on a sample of CD4+ T cells from PBMCs. Receptor source: a human donor with multiple sclerosis.

V is TRBV30 and J is TRBJ2-1, with TRBD2 matching over 8 bases. V lost 0 bases to trimming and J lost 2 bases; unmatched junction nucleotides: 6. The CDR3 has 16 residues. Germline-derived CDR1 and CDR2 are GTSNPN and SVGIG (reference sequence). The DNA for the CDR3 is TGTGCCTGGAGTGTAGGGACTAGACCCCCCTACAATGAGCAGTTCTTC. This sequence encodes CAWSVGTRPPYNEQFF.

The V call is TRBV20-1, the J call TRBJ2-3; no clear D gene. Trimming stripped 5 bases from V and 14 bases from J, with 14 bases between. This CDR3 contains 10 residues. Germline lookup yields CDR1 DFQATT and CDR2 SNEGSKA (reference sequence). The CDR3 loop is CSAYAGPMYF. For the CDR3, the DNA is TGCAGTGCTTATGCAGGCCCTATGTATTTT.

The chain joins TRBV29-1 to TRBJ2-1; 13 nucleotides agree with TRBD2. The junction had 8 bases not matched to a gene; V was cut back by 6 bases and J by 0 bases. There are 17 residues in the CDR3. CDR1 and CDR2 from the germline V gene are SQVTM and ANQGSEA. The CDR3 DNA reads as TGCAGCGTGATACTAGCGGGGGGGCCTAGCTCCTACAATGAGCAGTTCTTC. Amino acid sequence: CSVILAGGPSSYNEQFF.

The chain recombines TRBV20-1 with TRBJ1-1; no reliable D call. The CDR3 consists of 11 residues. Germline CDR1 DFQATT, CDR2 SNEGSKA (reference sequence). The V gene lost 5 bases and the J gene lost 5 bases, with 9 bases spanning the gap. Written as DNA, the CDR3 is TGCAGTGCTGGAGGGAGAACTGAAGCTTTCTTT. It encodes CSAGGRTEAFF.

In its sample, this clonotype was seen once. V usage is TRBV5-1 and J usage is TRBJ1-5; possibly TRBD1 for D (5 bases). The CDR3 contains 17 residues. CDR1 SGHRS and CDR2 YFSETQ come from the germline V gene. The V end was cut by 1 base, the J end by 7 bases, with 21 bases between. The CDR3 region is CASSLPRDRKWDQPQHF. The CDR3 region has the DNA TGCGCCAGCAGCTTGCCTCGGGACCGCAAATGGGACCAGCCCCAGCATTTT.

Turning to this clonotype: Relative to the germline gene, one junction end is altered; a read error may explain this. The chain couples TRBV29-1 to TRBJ2-6, with 9 nucleotides matching TRBD1. The V gene's germline CDR1 is SQVTM and CDR2 ANQGSEA. This CDR3 is 13 amino acids long. The CDR3 DNA follows: TGCAGCGTTGAGAAACAGGGGGCCAACGGACTGTACTTC. It specifies CSVEKQGANGLYF.

This rearrangement joins TRBV24-1 to TRBJ2-3; the match to TRBD2 covers 8 bases. The CDR3 runs 18 residues. CDR1 and CDR2 (germline): KGHDR, SFDVKD. Unmatched junction bases numbered 9, after V lost 1 base and J lost 1 base. CDR3 nucleotides: TGTGCCACCAGTGATTTCGGTAGCGGGGCGCTTCGCACAGATACGCAGTATTTT. Translation: CATSDFGSGALRTDTQYF.

V is TRBV25-1 and J is TRBJ2-3; a weak D match, TRBD2 (5 bases). This CDR3 spans 14 amino acids. With 6 bases removed from V and 1 base from J, the gap between germline ends came to 11 bases. Germline lookup yields CDR1 MGHDK and CDR2 SYGVNS. For the CDR3, the DNA is TGTGCCAGCAGCCCAGCGGCAGGCACAGATACGCAGTATTTT. It is translated as CASSPAAGTDTQYF. Looking up the rest from reference TRBV25-1 and TRBJ2-3 gives the full variable domain: EADIYQTPRYLVIGTGKKITLECSQTMGHDKMYWYQQDPGMELHLIHYSYGVNSTEKGDLSSESTVSRIRTEHFPLTLESARPSHTSQYLCASSPAAGTDTQYFGPGTRLTVL.

The chain recombines TRBV29-1 with TRBJ1-2; D remains unclear. Per the germline V gene, CDR1 is SQVTM and CDR2 is ANQGSEA. V gave up 4 bases and J gave up 2 bases, with 11 bases separating them. This CDR3 has 13 amino acids. The CDR3 DNA reads TGCAGCGTTGGGGAGGGCGGGAACTATGGCTACACCTTC. This codes for CSVGEGGNYGYTF.

V and J are TRBV2 and TRBJ2-7; 9 bases match TRBD2. Germline V gene data show CDR1 as SNHLY and CDR2 as FYNNEI. This CDR3 is built from 16 residues. V was pared by 1 base and J by 2 bases, with 6 bases of the junction left unmatched. CDR3 protein: CASSEESGRITYEQYF. In nucleotides, the CDR3 is TGTGCCAGCAGTGAAGAGAGCGGGAGGATCACCTACGAGCAGTACTTC.

The chain's CDR3 is CASSLYEEGRDEQYF. The CDR3 DNA reads as TGTGCCAGTAGTCTCTATGAGGAGGGCCGCGACGAGCAGTACTTC. V gene TRBV19 combines with J gene TRBJ2-7; a possible D gene is TRBD2 (6 bases). Germline CDR1 is LNHDA and CDR2 is SQIVND (reference sequence). The CDR3 covers 15 residues. The V end lost 5 bases, the J end lost 5 bases, and 19 bases lay between the germline ends.

Only one count was recorded for this clonotype. V and J are TRBV7-9 and TRBJ1-1, with D possibly matching TRBD1 (5 bases). The V end lost 5 bases, the J end lost 1 base, and 14 bases lay between the germline ends. CDR3 length: 15 residues. Germline V CDR1 and CDR2: SEHNR, FQNEAQ (reference sequence). The CDR3 DNA follows: TGTGCCAGCAGCCCGAGGAGGACAACGAACACTGAAGCTTTCTTT. This sequence encodes CASSPRRTTNTEAFF.

The chain combines TRBV4-3 with TRBJ2-3; TRBD2 matches 12 bases. Germline-derived CDR1 and CDR2 are LGHNA and YSLEER. V was clipped by 5 bases and J by 3 bases; unmatched bases: 12. The CDR3 has 18 amino acids. CDR3 DNA sequence: TGCGCCAGCAGCTCAAGACTAGCGGGGGCCACTGGGACAGATACGCAGTATTTT. Translating gives CASSSRLAGATGTDTQYF.

The chain links TRBV6-6 to TRBJ1-2; D might be TRBD1 (5 bases). The CDR3 is made up of 13 amino acids. The germline V gene encodes CDR1 MNHNY and CDR2 SVGAGI (reference sequence). V was pared by 2 bases and J by 8 bases, with 12 bases between. CDR3 bases: TGTGCCAGCAGTTACCAAAACGGGGGAGGCTACACCTTC. This sequence encodes CASSYQNGGGYTF.